The present TCR beta chain was sequenced within a study of T cells in localized non-small cell lung cancer. The study's findings and limits: In adjacent lung appeared a median approximately 57 of the top 100 tumor clones. Clonality peaked in uninvolved adjacent lung rather than tumor.

Libraries were prepared by immunoSEQ multiplex PCR; TCRdb keeps only in-frame clonotypes and omits some of them. This sample has tens of thousands of clones; 81% occur once, and the top ten carry roughly 6.6%. This CDR3 comprises 16 residues. Germline-derived CDR1 and CDR2 are KGHSH and LQKENI. V gave up 2 bases and J gave up 0 bases; unmatched junction bases: 6. There are a few counts of this clone. Antigen unknown. This TCR was recovered from an older male donor with stage II lung adenocarcinoma. The input for sequencing was peripheral blood mononuclear cells, taken before any cancer treatment. This chain links TRBV18 with TRBJ1-2; TRBD1 matches at 7 bases. The CDR3 DNA follows: TGTGCCAGCTCACCAACTCCGGGACAGCCTAACTATGGCTACACCTTC. Translating gives CASSPTPGQPNYGYTF.